The 10 T cell receptor beta chains listed next were all sequenced from one sample in a study of blood T cell repertoires in COVID-19. Libraries were prepared by immunoSEQ multiplex PCR; TCRdb keeps only in-frame clonotypes and omits some of them. The sample lists under 250,000 clones, around nine tenths seen once, with around 6.5% in the top ten. The sequenced sample was peripheral blood. The receptor source for this set is a man aged 55-75 years who had recovered from COVID-19.

This CDR3 is CASTPHVANQPQHF. CDR3 bases: TGTGCCAGCACCCCACACGTAGCCAATCAGCCCCAGCATTTT. The chain is built from TRBV28 and TRBJ1-5; D ambiguous. Germline V gene sequence: CDR1 MDHEN, CDR2 SYDVKM. The CDR3 covers 14 residues. V was clipped by 7 bases and J by 3 bases, with 13 bases between them.

This sequence joins TRBV11-2 and TRBJ2-7; TRBD1 agrees at 9 bases. Germline CDR1 SGHAT, CDR2 FQNNGV. After removal of 2 bases from V and 3 bases from J, the junction contained 8 bases not matched to a gene. The CDR3 has 16 amino acids. Here the CDR3 DNA reads TGTGCCAGCAGCTTACCTCCGGGACAGGGCCGCTACGAGCAGTACTTC. Translated, it gives CASSLPPGQGRYEQYF.

The rearrangement links TRBV2 to TRBJ2-3; perhaps TRBD2 as D (6 bases). The germline gives CDR1 SNHLY, CDR2 FYNNEI. The CDR3 totals 15 residues. The ends were cut back, 7 bases at V and 1 base at J, with 15 bases in the middle. The CDR3 bases are TGTGCCAGCACCCGTAGCGGAGGAGGCACAGATACGCAGTATTTT. This translates into CASTRSGGGTDTQYF.

V and J are TRBV18 and TRBJ1-3; D gene uncertain. The CDR3 sequence is 18 residues long. The ends were cut back, 3 bases at V and 0 bases at J, with 18 bases in the middle. The germline V gene encodes CDR1 KGHSH and CDR2 LQKENI. CDR3 residues: CASSPVGADEVSGNTIYF. CDR3 coding DNA: TGTGCCAGCTCACCTGTGGGAGCGGACGAAGTCTCTGGAAACACCATATATTTT.

The chain links TRBV9 to TRBJ2-5; TRBD2 is a possible D gene (6 bases). V lost 3 bases to trimming and J lost 5 bases, with 17 bases between them. The CDR3 runs to 15 residues. Germline assignment: CDR1 SGDLS and CDR2 YYNGEE. The CDR3 DNA is TGTGCCAGCAGCGCTACGGGACTCCCCGTGGAGACCCAGTACTTC. Translated, it gives CASSATGLPVETQYF.

V gene TRBV6-4 combines with J gene TRBJ2-1; 8 positions match TRBD1. The CDR3 runs 14 residues. Germline loops: CDR1 MRHNA, CDR2 SNTAGT. J lost 7 bases, V lost 8 bases, and 10 bases had no gene match. The CDR3 DNA sequence: TGTGCCAGCCCCTCCGGACAGGGTCGAAATGAGCAGTTCTTC. It codes for CASPSGQGRNEQFF.

The chain carries TRBV6-5 and TRBJ1-1; D is unresolved. Germline V gene sequence: CDR1 MNHEY, CDR2 SVGAGI. V lost 4 bases and J lost 1, with 10 bases in between. CDR3 length: 14 amino acids. The CDR3 DNA follows: TGTGCCAGCAGTTTATTAGTCGGGAACACTGAAGCTTTCTTT. Protein sequence: CASSLLVGNTEAFF.

This clone was found once. This CDR3 reads CASSTRVMSYTF. The DNA for the CDR3 is TGTGCCAGTAGTACCCGAGTGATGAGCTACACCTTC. This rearrangement joins TRBV19 to TRBJ1-2; D remains ambiguous. From germline, CDR1 is LNHDA and CDR2 SQIVND (reference sequence). V was pared by 4 bases and J by 9 bases, with 12 bases between. The CDR3 has 12 residues.

The rearrangement links TRBV5-1 to TRBJ2-1, with 13 bases aligning to TRBD2. The V gene end was trimmed by 0 bases and the J gene end by 10 bases; junction bases not matched to a gene: 4. The CDR3 runs 15 residues. Germline loops: CDR1 SGHRS, CDR2 YFSETQ. The CDR3, as DNA: TGCGCCAGCAGCTTGGCTACTAGCGGGAGGGAAGAGCAGTTCTTC. The encoded protein is CASSLATSGREEQFF.

This clone was seen once. The CDR3 nucleotides are TGTGCCAGCAGAGCACCCCGGGACAGGGCGGCCTACGAGCAGTACTTC. Its translation is CASRAPRDRAAYEQYF. The gene calls are TRBV2 and TRBJ2-7; 9 bases are a match to TRBD1. The CDR3 spans 16 residues. With V trimmed by 6 bases and J by 2 bases, 11 bases remained unmatched. CDR1 and CDR2 from the germline V gene are SNHLY and FYNNEI.